This TCR beta chain was documented in a study of beta chain features in type 1 diabetes (dated by TCRdb to 2017 to 2018). Turning to the overall study: No differences in mean age, gender distribution, total cell number or subset yield were found between patients and healthy donors. A total of 107,917,701 sorted cells were examined across all samples, and the number of cells per subset was strongly correlated with RNA yield. The study compared the TCRB repertoires of sorted circulating CD4+ T cell subsets in recently diagnosed type 1 diabetes patients with those in matched healthy donors. Regulatory and stem cell-like memory subsets were obtained from only 8 patients and roughly 8 healthy donors, while naive and central memory subsets were obtained from all 28 donors.

From each donor, a single peripheral blood sample of about 120 mL on average was drawn into heparinised tubes. Using a panel that included CD45RO, CCR7, CD25, CD127, CD95 and CD27, naive, central memory, regulatory and stem cell-like memory CD4+ T cells were sorted on a BD FACSAria II. A purity above 98% was achieved for all sorted populations. PBMCs were isolated immediately by Lymphoprep density gradient centrifugation and stained directly without culture. So that batch effects would be minimized, each experiment stained and sorted samples in pairs, pairing one healthy donor with one patient. From the germline V gene, CDR1 is SGHVS and CDR2 is FQNEAQ. The junction shows trimming of 6 bases on V and 2 bases on J, plus 10 bases between the germline ends. Taken from cysteine to phenylalanine, the CDR3 has 14 residues. The only DNA kept is the CDR3, 42 bases in frame from the first base. The High Capacity cDNA Reverse Transcription Kit was used to reverse transcribe all of the isolated RNA, meaning that expressed TCRB transcripts were what got sequenced. Naive, central memory and regulatory T cell samples underwent deep immunoSEQ sequencing, averaging about 3.57 million total reads per sample. Sorted cells were lysed in RLT buffer and RNA was extracted with DNase-treated RNeasy Micro or Mini kits, depending on cell number. To prevent cross-contamination, each cell subset was processed individually, whereas patient and healthy donor samples were processed jointly. The immunoSEQ multiplex PCR was used to amplify TCRB sequences from cDNA, generating 87-bp fragments that spanned the CDR3 region. Sequencing of the amplicons was performed on the Illumina HiSeq platform. The authors processed their data as follows. PCR bias was computationally corrected using synthetic template baselines, reads within Hamming distance 2 were collapsed, and singletons that could not be merged were discarded. Reads were aligned against IMGT to assign V, D and J genes, CDR3 length and insertions or deletions at six rearrangement sites. Within each subset, clonotype counts were normalized to the number of sorted cells before true diversity and Gini coefficients were calculated with the tcR R package. The overlap coefficient, calculated on TCRB nucleotide sequences, was used to quantify repertoire sharing. Not all clones reach the TCRdb copy of this immuneACCESS table, which keeps in-frame sequences only. Checked studies attribute under half of the gap to unresolved V genes and leave the rest unexplained. V and J calls and clone size are as listed in that table; D and trimming were resolved from the DNA. The sample profile shows 300,000 to 350,000 clones; under 8.5% of them were found once. Jointly, the top ten make up 0.44% of the sample.

This clone was seen more than once but under ten times. No antigen is known for it. The input lacks base qualities; no much larger clone sits a single base away. General study outcomes and caveats: Sequencing cDNA rather than genomic DNA could over-represent highly expressing activated cells, although activation and CD3 levels did not differ between groups. Only small numbers of individuals were included in the HLA sub-analyses, which left unresolved whether HLA type had any influence on TCRB rearrangement. Fewer insertions and more nucleotide deletions at VDJ recombination sites were observed in patients with type 1 diabetes, implying thymic rearrangement abnormalities. PCR might favor shorter templates, but patient and control samples were amplified and corrected together, so any skew would affect both groups equally. Naive, central memory and regulatory TCRB repertoires appeared more similar among patients than among healthy donors. Type 1 diabetes patients showed a moderate but significant shortening of TCRB CDR3 length in all four CD4+ subsets.

The chain employs TRBV7-8 and TRBJ2-2, with the D gene uncertain. Material for sequencing was central memory CD4+ T cells from blood. The source of this sequence is a woman between 18 and 30 years old in good health. The sequence in DNA is TGTGCCAGCAGGGAGATCTCTAACACCGGGGAGCTGTTTTTT. This encodes CASREISNTGELFF. The full variable domain, with segments outside the CDR3 supplied by the reference TRBV7-8 and TRBJ2-2 proteins, appears as GAGVSQSPRYKVAKRGQDVALRCDPISGHVSLFWYQQALGQGPEFLTYFQNEAQLDKSGLPSDRFFAERPEGSVSTLKIQRTQQEDSAVYLCASREISNTGELFFGEGSRLTVL.